The T cell receptor beta chain under discussion was sequenced for a study of shared clonotypes between healthy human individuals. Background on the study: Each donor's CD4 naive and CD4 memory cells filled three plates apiece, CD8 naive two, and CD8 memory one.

This clone has a count of ten or more. Trimming cost V 3 bases and J 10 bases, with 7 bases left between them. Germline CDR1 reads KGHSH; CDR2 reads LQKENI. The CDR3 runs 11 residues. There were no recent acute infections or vaccinations among the donors, who were healthy HIV-negative adults. Replicate sorted-subset PCRs were loaded with about 0.2 ug DNA, 30,000 to 35,000 T cell genomes. Under the authors' procedure: ImmunoSEQ output lacked quality scores and full-length reads, limiting matched filtering. TCRdb's copy holds only in-frame clones and misses some; the assay was immunoSEQ multiplex PCR. From that table come the V and J calls and clone size; the DNA was used to work out D and trimming. The sample has over a million clones, 70% to 80% seen once.

The gene calls are TRBV18 and TRBJ2-1; D gene ambiguous. This receptor was identified in a man between 18 and 29 years old in good health. Some clones in this sample may be carry-over from other donors' samples. Sample: memory CD4+ T cells from PBMCs. Subset given: CD45RA-negative fraction. CDR3 sequence: CASSPETEQFF. CDR3 in DNA: TGTGCCAGCTCACCTGAGACCGAGCAGTTCTTC.